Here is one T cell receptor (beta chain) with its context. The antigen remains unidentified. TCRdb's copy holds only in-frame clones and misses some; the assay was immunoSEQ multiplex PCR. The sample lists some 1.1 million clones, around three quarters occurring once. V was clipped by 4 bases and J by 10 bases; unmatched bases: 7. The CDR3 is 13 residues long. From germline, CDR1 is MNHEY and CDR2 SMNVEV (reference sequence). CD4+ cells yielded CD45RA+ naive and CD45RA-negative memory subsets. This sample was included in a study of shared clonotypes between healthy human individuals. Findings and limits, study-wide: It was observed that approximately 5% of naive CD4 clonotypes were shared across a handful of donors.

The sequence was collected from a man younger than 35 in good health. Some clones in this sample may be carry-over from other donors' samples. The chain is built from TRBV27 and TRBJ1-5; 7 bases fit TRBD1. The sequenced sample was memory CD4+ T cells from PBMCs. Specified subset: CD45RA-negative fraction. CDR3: CASSSGGLFPQHF. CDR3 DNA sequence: TGTGCCAGCAGTTCAGGGGGTCTTTTTCCCCAGCATTTT.